The entry below gives a single T cell receptor beta chain sequence along with its context. What it binds is unknown. J gave up 4 bases and V 10 bases, and 8 bases lay outside the gene matches. Germline V gene lookup returns CDR1 MNHEY and CDR2 SMNVEV (reference sequence). The CDR3 is 14 amino acids. The data originate from a study of long-term antiretroviral therapy in people with HIV. They ran version v3.0 of the immunoSEQ assay at survey level. Generated by immunoSEQ multiplex PCR, the TCRdb table keeps only in-frame clones and is missing some. Here the sample spans about 16,000 clones, more than 65% being singletons. Study outcomes and limitations: Blood was collected between about 2004 and 2017, possibly under older ART regimens. Versus controls, repertoires in people with HIV had narrower CDR3 length ranges.

Specimen: unsorted PBMCs, collected roughly 1.2 years before starting antiretroviral therapy. This TCR was recovered from a man between 25 and 39 years old with HIV. The rearrangement links TRBV27 to TRBJ2-3; 10 bases line up with TRBD2. CDR3 sequence (DNA): TGTGCCACGTCAAAGGGGACTAGCGCAGATACGCAGTATTTT. Residues: CATSKGTSADTQYF.